This TCR beta chain was captured in a study of cytotoxic CD8 clonotypes in ibrutinib-treated CLL. Some clones are missing from TCRdb's copy, which holds only in-frame ones; the method was immunoSEQ multiplex PCR. Of 40,000 or so clones listed, about 69% are singletons. Specimen: PBMCs, collected after 24 months of ibrutinib treatment. This receptor was obtained from a human donor with chronic lymphocytic leukemia.

CDR3 sequence reads: CASSSISGTGYGYTF. CDR3 nucleotide sequence: TGTGCCAGCAGTTCAATTTCCGGGACAGGATATGGCTACACCTTC. The chain carries TRBV6-5 and TRBJ1-2, with 8 nucleotides matching TRBD1. CDR3 length equals 15 residues. Germline assignment: CDR1 MNHEY and CDR2 SVGAGI. V trimming: 4 bases; J trimming: 5 bases; junction bases outside the gene matches: 9.